The 11 T cell receptor beta chains in this list originate from one sample, sequenced in a study of T cells in localized non-small cell lung cancer. Assay: immunoSEQ multiplex PCR; the TCRdb copy retains only in-frame clones and omits some. The sample lists around 36,000 clones; roughly 83% were seen once. The input for sequencing was PBMCs, taken before any cancer treatment. These receptor sequences come from a woman aged 40-69 years with stage II squamous cell lung carcinoma.

This clone was counted once. This chain links TRBV15 with TRBJ2-5; D uncertain. The CDR3 sequence is 15 residues long. Germline assignment: CDR1 LNHNV and CDR2 YYDKDF (reference sequence). V dropped 0 bases and J dropped 9 bases, with 17 bases sitting between them. CDR3 sequence reads: CATSREAQYAMAQYF. CDR3 DNA: TGTGCCACCAGCAGAGAAGCACAGTATGCGATGGCCCAGTACTTC. Drawing the rest from reference TRBV15 and TRBJ2-5, the complete variable domain is DAMVIQNPRYQVTQFGKPVTLSCSQTLNHNVMYWYQQKSSQAPKLLFHYYDKDFNNEADTPDNFQSRRPNTSFCFLDIRSPGLGDTAMYLCATSREAQYAMAQYFGPGTRLLVL.

This chain connects TRBV28 to TRBJ1-5; D possibly corresponds to TRBD1 (5 bases). The germline CDR1 and CDR2 sequences are MDHEN and SYDVKM. Deletions cut 8 bases from V and 1 base from J, with 12 bases between. The CDR3 runs to 14 residues. The CDR3 region has the DNA TGTGCCAGCCATAGGGGAGGGAGCAATCAGCCCCAGCATTTT. Its translation is CASHRGGSNQPQHF.

V and J are TRBV23-1 and TRBJ1-5; no reliable D call. TRBV23-1 counts as an open reading frame of uncertain function. The CDR3 contains 16 residues. The V end lost 0 bases, the J end lost 10 bases, and 19 bases lay between the germline ends. The DNA of the CDR3 is TGCGCCAGCAGTCAATCTGAACAGTTGAGAAAAGGTCCCCAGCATTTT. Encoded protein: CASSQSEQLRKGPQHF.

A few counts support this clone. This CDR3 is CASSSDRMRATNEKLFF. As DNA, the CDR3 is TGTGCCAGCAGTTCTGACAGGATGCGGGCAACTAATGAAAAACTGTTTTTT. V usage is TRBV27 and J usage is TRBJ1-4; a weak D match, TRBD1 (6 bases). CDR3 size: 17 residues. The ends were cut back, 4 bases at V and 0 bases at J, with 15 bases in the middle. Germline V gene sequence: CDR1 MNHEY, CDR2 SMNVEV (reference sequence).

The V gene is TRBV7-2, the J gene TRBJ2-1, with 10 bases that match TRBD2. CDR1 and CDR2 from the germline V gene are SGHTA and FQGNSA. The CDR3 loop spans 15 amino acids. V shed 4 bases, J shed 7 bases, and the junction held 7 bases outside the gene matches. CDR3 DNA sequence: TGTGCCAGCAGCTCGCAAGCGGGAGGGAGGAATGAGCAGTTCTTC. Translating gives CASSSQAGGRNEQFF.

V is TRBV7-8 and J is TRBJ2-7, with D unresolved. With 5 bases removed from V and 3 bases from J, the gap between germline ends came to 8 bases. Looked up from germline, CDR1 is SGHVS and CDR2 is FQNEAQ. This CDR3 has 12 amino acids. The CDR3 is CASSQSNYEQYF. In DNA form, the CDR3 reads TGTGCCAGCAGCCAATCAAACTACGAGCAGTACTTC.

This rearrangement joins TRBV6-6 to TRBJ1-1, with TRBD1 identical over 9 bases. V lost 6 bases and J lost 4; bases outside the gene matches: 9. Germline CDR1 MNHNY, CDR2 SVGAGI (reference sequence). The CDR3 is made up of 15 amino acids. The CDR3: CASRAVGQGGTEAFF. The CDR3 DNA sequence: TGTGCCAGCAGGGCCGTGGGACAGGGAGGCACTGAAGCTTTCTTT.

The chain couples TRBV19 to TRBJ2-4; 8 nucleotides agree with TRBD1. Unmatched junction bases numbered 7, after V lost 3 bases and J lost 3 bases. The germline V gene encodes CDR1 LNHDA and CDR2 SQIVND (reference sequence). The CDR3 has 16 amino acids. For the CDR3, the DNA is TGTGCCAGTAGTATTGCAGGGGGCGCCGGCAAAAACATTCAGTACTTC. Amino acids: CASSIAGGAGKNIQYF.

This sequence joins TRBV7-9 and TRBJ1-5; TRBD1 is a possible D gene (5 bases). The CDR3 extends over 12 amino acids. Per germline, CDR1 SEHNR and CDR2 FQNEAQ (reference sequence). With 4 bases removed from V and 6 bases from J, the gap between germline ends came to 7 bases. CDR3 in amino acids: CASSSGGQPQHF. In nucleotides, the CDR3 is TGTGCCAGCAGCTCCGGGGGTCAGCCCCAGCATTTT.

This clone was counted between two and nine times. The genes are TRBV2 and TRBJ2-7; D perhaps matches TRBD1 (6 bases). From germline, CDR1 is SNHLY and CDR2 FYNNEI. Trimming shortened V by 7 bases and J by 1 base, and 17 bases separated the two germline ends. This CDR3 contains 15 residues. DNA of the CDR3: TGTGCCAGCACCGGGCTGGGGGACACATCCTACGAGCAGTACTTC. Residues: CASTGLGDTSYEQYF. Full variable domain (missing parts from reference TRBV2 and TRBJ2-7): EPEVTQTPSHQVTQMGQEVILRCVPISNHLYFYWYRQILGQKVEFLVSFYNNEISEKSEIFDDQFSVERPDGSNFTLKIRSTKLEDSAMYFCASTGLGDTSYEQYFGPGTRLTVT.

The CDR3 DNA follows: TGTGCCAGCTCAACGGCTAGCGGAGCCTACGAGCAGTACTTC. Protein: CASSTASGAYEQYF. The V gene is TRBV18, the J gene TRBJ2-7; 7 nucleotides match TRBD2. CDR3 size: 14 residues. CDR1 and CDR2 from the germline V gene are KGHSH and LQKENI. The J segment lost 2 bases and the V segment lost 5 bases, leaving 6 bases of the junction unmatched. The variable domain in full, with the rest retrieved from reference TRBV18 and TRBJ2-7, is NAGVMQNPRHLVRRRGQEARLRCSPMKGHSHVYWYRQLPEEGLKFMVYLQKENIIDESGMPKERFSAEFPKEGPSILRIQQVVRGDSAAYFCASSTASGAYEQYFGPGTRLTVT.